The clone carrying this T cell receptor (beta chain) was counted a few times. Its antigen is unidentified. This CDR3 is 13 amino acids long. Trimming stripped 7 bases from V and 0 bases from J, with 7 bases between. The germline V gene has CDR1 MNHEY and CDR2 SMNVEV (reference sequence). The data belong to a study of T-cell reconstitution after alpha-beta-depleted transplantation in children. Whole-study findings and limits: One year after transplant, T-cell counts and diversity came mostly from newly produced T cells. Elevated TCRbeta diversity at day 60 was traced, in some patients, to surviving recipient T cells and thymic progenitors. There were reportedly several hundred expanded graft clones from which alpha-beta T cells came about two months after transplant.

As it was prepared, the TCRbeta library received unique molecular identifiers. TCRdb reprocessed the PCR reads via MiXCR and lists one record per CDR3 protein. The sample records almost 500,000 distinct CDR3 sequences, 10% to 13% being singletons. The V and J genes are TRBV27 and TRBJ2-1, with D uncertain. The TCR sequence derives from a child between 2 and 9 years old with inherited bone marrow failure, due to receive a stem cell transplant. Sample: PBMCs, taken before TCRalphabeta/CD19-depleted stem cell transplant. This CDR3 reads CASTTRSYNEQFF. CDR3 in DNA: TGTGCCAGCACAACCCGCTCCTACAATGAGCAGTTCTTC.